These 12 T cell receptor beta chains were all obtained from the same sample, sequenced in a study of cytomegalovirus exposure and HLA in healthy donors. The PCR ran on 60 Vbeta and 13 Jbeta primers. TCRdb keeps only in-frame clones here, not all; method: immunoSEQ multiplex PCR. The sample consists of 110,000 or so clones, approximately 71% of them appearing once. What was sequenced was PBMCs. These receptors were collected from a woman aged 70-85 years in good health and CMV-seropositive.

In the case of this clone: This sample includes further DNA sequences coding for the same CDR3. CDR3 in DNA: TGTGCCATCAGCAGGGATTCCTACGAGCAGTACTTC. Its translation: CAISRDSYEQYF. The rearrangement uses TRBV10-3 and TRBJ2-7, with TRBD1 as a possible D gene (5 bases). Trimming stripped 6 bases from V and 1 base from J, with 7 bases between. The CDR3 runs to 12 residues. Germline V lookup: CDR1 ENHRY, CDR2 SYGVKD.

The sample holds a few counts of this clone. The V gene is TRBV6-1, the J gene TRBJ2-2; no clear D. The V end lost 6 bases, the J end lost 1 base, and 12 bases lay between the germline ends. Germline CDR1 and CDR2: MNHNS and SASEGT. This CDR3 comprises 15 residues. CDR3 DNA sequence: TGTGCCAGCAGCACTGACACCCGGAACACCGGGGAGCTGTTTTTT. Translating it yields CASSTDTRNTGELFF.

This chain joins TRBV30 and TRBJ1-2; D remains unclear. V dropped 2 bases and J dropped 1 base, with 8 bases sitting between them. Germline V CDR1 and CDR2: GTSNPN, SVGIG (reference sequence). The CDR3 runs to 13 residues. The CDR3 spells CAWSLGLNYGYTF. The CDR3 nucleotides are TGTGCCTGGAGTCTTGGACTTAACTATGGCTACACCTTC.

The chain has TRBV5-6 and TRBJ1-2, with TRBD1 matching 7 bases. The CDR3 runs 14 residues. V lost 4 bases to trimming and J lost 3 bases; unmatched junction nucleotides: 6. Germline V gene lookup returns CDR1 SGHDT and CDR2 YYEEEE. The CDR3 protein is CASSPAGTDYGYTF. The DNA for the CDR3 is TGTGCCAGCAGCCCGGCCGGGACAGACTATGGCTACACCTTC.

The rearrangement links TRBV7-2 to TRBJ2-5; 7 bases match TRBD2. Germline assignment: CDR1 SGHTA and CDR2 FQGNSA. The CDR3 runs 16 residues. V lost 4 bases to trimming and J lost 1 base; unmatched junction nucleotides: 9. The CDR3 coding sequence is TGTGCCAGCAGCTCCACTACGGGGGGAATCCAAGAGACCCAGTACTTC. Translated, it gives CASSSTTGGIQETQYF.

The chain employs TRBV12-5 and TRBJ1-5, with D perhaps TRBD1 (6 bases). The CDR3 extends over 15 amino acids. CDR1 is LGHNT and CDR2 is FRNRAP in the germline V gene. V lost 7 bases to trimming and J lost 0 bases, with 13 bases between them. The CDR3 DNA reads TGTGCTAGTGTGGCAGGGGCCTATAGCAATCAGCCCCAGCATTTT. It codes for CASVAGAYSNQPQHF.

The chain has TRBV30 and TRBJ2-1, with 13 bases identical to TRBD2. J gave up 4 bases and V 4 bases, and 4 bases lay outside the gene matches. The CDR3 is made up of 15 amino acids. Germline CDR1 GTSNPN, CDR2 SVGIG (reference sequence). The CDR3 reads CAWKELAGGYNEQFF. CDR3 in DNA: TGTGCCTGGAAAGAACTAGCGGGGGGGTACAATGAGCAGTTCTTC.

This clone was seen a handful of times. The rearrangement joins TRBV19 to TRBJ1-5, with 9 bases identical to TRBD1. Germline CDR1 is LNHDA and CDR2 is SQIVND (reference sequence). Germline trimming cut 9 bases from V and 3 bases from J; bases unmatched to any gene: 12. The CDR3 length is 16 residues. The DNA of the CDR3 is TGTGCCAGCAAATCCGGGACAGGGTTGATCAATCAGCCCCAGCATTTT. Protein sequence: CASKSGTGLINQPQHF.

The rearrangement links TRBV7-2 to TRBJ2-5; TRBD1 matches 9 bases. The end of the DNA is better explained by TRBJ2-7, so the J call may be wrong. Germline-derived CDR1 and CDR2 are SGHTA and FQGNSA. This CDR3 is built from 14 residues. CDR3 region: CASSPGTGSYEQYF. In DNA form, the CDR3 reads TGTGCCAGCAGCCCCGGGACAGGGAGCTACGAGCAGTACTTC.

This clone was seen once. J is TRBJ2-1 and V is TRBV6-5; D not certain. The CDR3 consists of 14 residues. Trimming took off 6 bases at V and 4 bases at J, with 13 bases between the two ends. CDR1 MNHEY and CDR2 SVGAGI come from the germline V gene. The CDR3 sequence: CASRTGFSYNEQFF. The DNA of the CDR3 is TGTGCCAGCAGGACTGGCTTTTCATACAATGAGCAGTTCTTC.

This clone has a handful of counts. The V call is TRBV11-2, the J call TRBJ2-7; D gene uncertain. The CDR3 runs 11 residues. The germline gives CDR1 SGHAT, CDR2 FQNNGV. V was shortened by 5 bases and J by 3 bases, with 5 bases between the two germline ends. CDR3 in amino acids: CASSRGYEQYF. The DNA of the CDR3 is TGTGCCAGCAGCCGCGGCTACGAGCAGTACTTC.

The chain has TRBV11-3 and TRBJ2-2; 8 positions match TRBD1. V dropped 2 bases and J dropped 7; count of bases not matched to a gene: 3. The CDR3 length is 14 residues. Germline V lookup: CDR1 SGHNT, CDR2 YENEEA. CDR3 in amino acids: CASSLRQGSGELFF. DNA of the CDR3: TGTGCCAGCAGCTTAAGACAGGGGAGCGGGGAGCTGTTTTTT. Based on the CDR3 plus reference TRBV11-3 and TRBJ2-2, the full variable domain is EAGVVQSPRYKIIEKKQPVAFWCNPISGHNTLYWYLQNLGQGPELLIRYENEEAVDDSQLPKDRFSAERLKGVDSTLKIQPAELGDSAVYLCASSLRQGSGELFFGEGSRLTVL.